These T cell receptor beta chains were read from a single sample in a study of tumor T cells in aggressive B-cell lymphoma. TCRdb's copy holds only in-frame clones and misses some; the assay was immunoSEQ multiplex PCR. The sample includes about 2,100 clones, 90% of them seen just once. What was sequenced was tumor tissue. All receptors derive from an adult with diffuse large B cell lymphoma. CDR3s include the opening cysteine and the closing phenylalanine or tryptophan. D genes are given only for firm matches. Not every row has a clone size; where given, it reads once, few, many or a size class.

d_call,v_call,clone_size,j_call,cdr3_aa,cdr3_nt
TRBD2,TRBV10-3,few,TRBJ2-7,CAISSGGTYEQYF,TGTGCCATCAGTAGCGGGGGGACCTACGAGCAGTACTTC
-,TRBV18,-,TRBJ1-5,CASSPASNQPQHF,TGTGCCAGCTCACCAGCGAGCAATCAGCCCCAGCATTTT
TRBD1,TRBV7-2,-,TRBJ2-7,CASSLSRGPAYEQYF,TGTGCCAGCAGCTTGTCCAGGGGGCCCGCCTACGAGCAGTACTTC
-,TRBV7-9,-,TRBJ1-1,CASTEQGTMNTEAFF,TGTGCCAGCACCGAACAGGGAACCATGAACACTGAAGCTTTCTTT
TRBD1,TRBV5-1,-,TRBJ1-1,CASSPNRDSLNTEAFF,TGCGCCAGCAGCCCAAATCGGGACAGCTTGAACACTGAAGCTTTCTTT
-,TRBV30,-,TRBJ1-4,CAWGGEKLFF,TGTGCCTGGGGGGGGGAAAAACTGTTTTTT
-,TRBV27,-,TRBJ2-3,CASSREYPDTQYF,TGTGCCAGCAGCCGGGAGTACCCAGATACGCAGTATTTT
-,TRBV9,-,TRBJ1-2,CASSVQGYGYTF,TGTGCCAGCAGCGTGCAGGGTTATGGCTACACCTTC
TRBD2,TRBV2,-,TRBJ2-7,CASSAPGLDSYEQYF,TGTGCCAGCAGCGCACCCGGACTAGACTCCTACGAGCAGTACTTC
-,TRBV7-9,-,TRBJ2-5,CASSLEGYPYQETQYF,TGTGCCAGCAGCTTAGAGGGGTACCCCTACCAAGAGACCCAGTACTTC
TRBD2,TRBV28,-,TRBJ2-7,CASTKRSGSSHEQYF,TGTGCCAGCACTAAACGGAGCGGGAGTTCCCACGAGCAGTACTTC
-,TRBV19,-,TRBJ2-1,CASSSLWDSYYNEQFF,TGTGCCAGTAGTTCATTGTGGGACTCGTACTATAATGAGCAGTTCTTC
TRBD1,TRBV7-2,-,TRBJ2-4,CASSQGVDSQNIQYF,TGTGCCAGCAGCCAGGGGGTGGACAGCCAAAACATTCAGTACTTC
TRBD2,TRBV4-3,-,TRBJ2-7,CASSQGPSGLSSYEQYF,TGCGCCAGCAGCCAAGGACCTAGCGGGCTTAGCTCCTACGAGCAGTACTTC
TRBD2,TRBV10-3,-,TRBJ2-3,CATKTSGASTDTQYF,TGTGCCACCAAGACTAGCGGGGCTAGCACAGATACGCAGTATTTT
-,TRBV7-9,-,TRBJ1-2,CASSSGAGYTF,TGTGCCAGCAGCTCAGGGGCCGGCTACACCTTC
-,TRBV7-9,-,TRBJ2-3,CASSRPDSPLSLFTDTQYF,TGTGCCAGCAGCCGACCGGACAGTCCCCTAAGCCTCTTCACAGATACGCAGTATTTT
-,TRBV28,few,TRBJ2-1,CASSLVTETPYNEQFF,TGTGCCAGCAGTTTAGTAACGGAGACCCCTTACAATGAGCAGTTCTTC
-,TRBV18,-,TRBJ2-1,CASSPAGPSEQFF,TGTGCCAGCTCACCGGCGGGGCCAAGTGAGCAGTTCTTC
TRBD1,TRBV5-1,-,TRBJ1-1,CASSSRSGQGGAFF,TGCGCCAGCAGCTCTAGATCCGGACAGGGAGGAGCTTTCTTT
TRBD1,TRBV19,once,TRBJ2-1,CASSSSRGNEQFF,TGTGCCAGTAGTTCCTCCAGGGGGAATGAGCAGTTCTTC
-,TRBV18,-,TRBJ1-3,CASSPQGQSSGNTIYF,TGTGCCAGCTCACCACAGGGACAAAGCTCTGGAAACACCATATATTTT
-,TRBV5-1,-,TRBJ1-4,CASSFNSFNEKLFF,TGCGCCAGCAGCTTCAACAGCTTTAATGAAAAACTGTTTTTT
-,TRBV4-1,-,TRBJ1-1,CASSLLELEAFF,TGCGCCAGCAGCCTACTAGAGTTAGAAGCTTTCTTT
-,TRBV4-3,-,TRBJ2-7,CASSQGSPTYEQYF,TGCGCCAGCAGCCAAGGGAGCCCAACCTACGAGCAGTACTTC
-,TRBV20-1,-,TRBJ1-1,CSATRTGSAFF,TGCAGTGCGACCCGGACGGGGTCAGCTTTCTTT
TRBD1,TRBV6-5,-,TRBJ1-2,CASSYTGTGARGYTF,TGTGCCAGCAGTTACACCGGGACAGGGGCTCGAGGCTACACCTTC
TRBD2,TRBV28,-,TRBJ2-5,CASTPTSGLIQETQYF,TGTGCCAGCACCCCGACTAGCGGGCTAATCCAAGAGACCCAGTACTTC
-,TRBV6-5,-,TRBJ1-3,CASGYSGSGNTIYF,TGTGCCAGCGGTTATTCGGGGAGTGGAAACACCATATATTTT
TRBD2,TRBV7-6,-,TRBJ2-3,CASSLNPSGGADGTDTQYF,TGTGCCAGCAGCTTAAACCCTAGCGGGGGGGCCGACGGCACAGATACGCAGTATTTT
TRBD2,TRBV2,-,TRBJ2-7,CASSSGGRQYEQYF,TGTGCCAGCAGTTCTGGCGGGAGGCAGTACGAGCAGTACTTC
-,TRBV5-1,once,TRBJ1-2,CASSLLVGAPNYGYTF,TGCGCCAGCAGCTTGCTTGTGGGGGCTCCTAACTATGGTTACACCTTC
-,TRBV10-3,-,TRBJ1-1,CAISLGRYEAFF,TGTGCCATCAGTCTCGGGAGATATGAAGCTTTCTTT
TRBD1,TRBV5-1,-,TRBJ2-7,CASSPGQDYYEQYF,TGCGCCAGCAGCCCTGGACAGGATTACTACGAGCAGTACTTC
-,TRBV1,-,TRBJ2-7,CTSSQDSSGRSTPTPYEQYF,TGCACCAGCAGCCAAGACTCCAGCGGGAGATCAACCCCTACCCCCTACGAGCAGTACTTC
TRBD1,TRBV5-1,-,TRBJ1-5,CASSLLGQGNQPQHF,TGCGCCAGCAGCTTGCTCGGACAGGGCAATCAGCCCCAGCATTTT
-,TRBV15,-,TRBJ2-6,CATFGAGNSGANVLTF,TGTGCCACCTTTGGGGCAGGGAACTCTGGGGCCAACGTCCTGACTTTC
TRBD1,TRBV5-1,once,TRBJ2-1,CASTPGQGGPSYNEQFF,TGCGCCAGCACCCCGGGTCAAGGGGGCCCTTCCTACAATGAGCAGTTCTTC